This T cell receptor (beta chain) stems from a study of T cell changes during pregnancy in multiple sclerosis. J gave up 3 bases and V 2 bases, and 7 bases lay outside the gene matches. The CDR3 has 16 amino acids. Germline values: CDR1 SGHTA, CDR2 FQGNSA. Method: immunoSEQ multiplex PCR; TCRdb's copy keeps in-frame clones and lacks some. This table has 35,000 to 55,000 clones, around 93% appearing once. The material sequenced was peripheral blood, taken in the third trimester of pregnancy. The V call is TRBV7-2, the J call TRBJ1-1; 9 positions match TRBD1. This TCR came from a female donor with multiple sclerosis, enrolled in a pregnancy study. The CDR3 here is CASSLMGQGTHTEAFF. The CDR3 region has the DNA TGTGCCAGCAGCTTAATGGGACAGGGTACACACACTGAAGCTTTCTTT. The full variable domain, with the rest looked up from reference TRBV7-2 and TRBJ1-1, is GAGVSQSPSNKVTEKGKDVELRCDPISGHTALYWYRQSLGQGLEFLIYFQGNSAPDKSGLPSDRFSAERTGGSVSTLTIQRTQQEDSAVYLCASSLMGQGTHTEAFFGQGTRLTVV.